Shown below are 28 T cell receptor beta chains from a single sample sequenced in a study of cytomegalovirus exposure and HLA in healthy donors. Primers for the PCR totalled 60 Vbeta and 13 Jbeta. Libraries were prepared by immunoSEQ multiplex PCR; TCRdb keeps only in-frame clonotypes and omits some of them. The sample shows approximately 100,000 clones, roughly 76% of them seen only once. Sequenced: PBMCs. These receptors were obtained from a woman in her thirties or forties in good health and CMV-seropositive.

The V and J genes are TRBV28 and TRBJ2-7, with 11 positions matching TRBD1. The CDR3 has 13 amino acids. The germline CDR1 and CDR2 sequences are MDHEN and SYDVKM. The ends lost 6 bases at V and 3 bases at J; junction bases unmatched: 1. CDR3 in amino acids: CASRDRGRYEQYF. The CDR3 DNA follows: TGTGCCAGCAGGGACAGGGGGCGCTACGAGCAGTACTTC.

This chain joins TRBV5-1 and TRBJ2-1, with TRBD2 matching 10 bases. Germline CDR1 and CDR2: SGHRS and YFSETQ. This CDR3 is 15 amino acids long. V gave up 7 bases and J gave up 8 bases; unmatched junction bases: 12. The CDR3 reads CASSLPGLARDEQFF. The CDR3 coding sequence is TGCGCCAGCTCTCTTCCGGGACTAGCGCGAGATGAGCAGTTCTTC.

The V call is TRBV5-1, the J call TRBJ1-3; D remains unclear. CDR3 length: 17 amino acids. CDR1 and CDR2 from the germline V gene are SGHRS and YFSETQ. Trimming took 2 bases from V and 0 from J, leaving 15 bases between them. The CDR3 DNA is TGCGCCAGCAGCTTCGGGGAGGAACCTAGCTCTGGAAACACCATATATTTT. It specifies CASSFGEEPSSGNTIYF.

The chain employs TRBV7-9 and TRBJ2-2, with D perhaps TRBD1 (5 bases). The V gene's germline CDR1 is SEHNR and CDR2 FQNEAQ (reference sequence). The CDR3 runs to 15 residues. Trimming shortened V by 3 bases and J by 2 bases, and 10 bases separated the two germline ends. For the CDR3, the DNA is TGTGCCAGCAGCTTGGAGCAGGGAAACACCGGGGAGCTGTTTTTT. It translates to CASSLEQGNTGELFF. Filled out from reference TRBV7-9 and TRBJ2-2, the complete variable domain reads DTGVSQNPRHKITKRGQNVTFRCDPISEHNRLYWYRQTLGQGPEFLTYFQNEAQLEKSRLLSDRFSAERPKGSFSTLEIQRTEQGDSAMYLCASSLEQGNTGELFFGEGSRLTVL.

V gene TRBV5-1 combines with J gene TRBJ2-7, with D unresolved. V dropped 0 bases and J dropped 6 bases, with 10 bases sitting between them. The V gene's germline CDR1 is SGHRS and CDR2 YFSETQ. The CDR3 covers 13 residues. CDR3: CASSLAPPSEQYF. DNA for the CDR3: TGCGCCAGCAGCTTGGCGCCACCCAGCGAGCAGTACTTC.

The chain links TRBV19 to TRBJ2-7, with TRBD1 matching over 10 bases. Looked up from germline, CDR1 is LNHDA and CDR2 is SQIVND (reference sequence). With 7 bases clipped from V and 6 bases from J, the junction kept 30 bases outside the gene matches. The CDR3 consists of 21 residues. The CDR3 bases are TGTGCCAGTAAGGGGACAGGGGTTTCTCCGGTTGTCCTTAACCCCAGGGCCGAGCAGTACTTC. This encodes CASKGTGVSPVVLNPRAEQYF.

The chain joins TRBV7-9 to TRBJ2-3, with 7 positions matching TRBD2. This CDR3 spans 14 amino acids. V dropped 1 base and J dropped 4; count of bases not matched to a gene: 2. Looked up from germline, CDR1 is SEHNR and CDR2 is FQNEAQ (reference sequence). The CDR3 protein is CASSLEGLADTQYF. In DNA form, the CDR3 reads TGTGCCAGCAGCTTAGAAGGACTAGCAGATACGCAGTATTTT.

This clone was counted only a few times. This chain joins TRBV5-4 and TRBJ2-7; TRBD1 matches at 9 bases. Germline V gives CDR1 SGHNT, CDR2 YYREEE (reference sequence). This CDR3 spans 15 amino acids. Losses at the gene ends were 0 bases for V and 5 bases for J; bases not matched to a gene: 6. The CDR3: CASSLAGTGIHEQYF. DNA of the CDR3: TGTGCCAGCAGCTTGGCAGGGACAGGGATACACGAGCAGTACTTC.

This clone was counted only a few times. CDR3 loop: CASSLESAAGADYNEQFF. CDR3 DNA: TGTGCCAGCAGCTTAGAGTCTGCAGCGGGGGCCGACTACAATGAGCAGTTCTTC. The chain carries TRBV7-9 and TRBJ2-1, with 8 bases fitting TRBD2. Germline lookup yields CDR1 SEHNR and CDR2 FQNEAQ (reference sequence). The CDR3 is 18 amino acids. Trimming removed 1 base from V and 3 bases from J; junction bases left unmatched: 11. The entire variable domain, with the rest obtained from reference TRBV7-9 and TRBJ2-1, is as follows: DTGVSQNPRHKITKRGQNVTFRCDPISEHNRLYWYRQTLGQGPEFLTYFQNEAQLEKSRLLSDRFSAERPKGSFSTLEIQRTEQGDSAMYLCASSLESAAGADYNEQFFGPGTRLTVL.

This clone came up a few times. The J gene is TRBJ1-5, the V gene TRBV4-1; D ambiguous. This CDR3 has 15 amino acids. Trimming removed 1 base at V and 7 bases at J, with 14 bases between. Germline assignment: CDR1 MGHRA and CDR2 YSYEKL. The CDR3 here is CASSQVAGLEQPQHF. The CDR3 nucleotides read TGCGCCAGCAGCCAAGTCGCGGGGTTGGAGCAGCCCCAGCATTTT.

The chain links TRBV6-1 to TRBJ2-7; D possibly corresponds to TRBD1 (5 bases). CDR1 MNHNS and CDR2 SASEGT come from the germline V gene. Trimming cost V 8 bases and J 0 bases, with 14 bases left between them. The CDR3 loop spans 14 amino acids. The CDR3 DNA follows: TGTGCCAGCTCATTTCAGGGTCACTCCTACGAGCAGTACTTC. Its protein is CASSFQGHSYEQYF.

There are a few counts of this clone. The CDR3, as DNA: TGTGCCAGCAGTGAAGCGCTTGGACAGGGCAACTATGGCTACACCTTC. Translating it yields CASSEALGQGNYGYTF. The V gene is TRBV6-1, the J gene TRBJ1-2, with 8 bases fitting TRBD1. Germline CDR1 and CDR2: MNHNS and SASEGT. CDR3 length equals 16 residues. Trimming removed 0 bases from V and 2 bases from J; junction bases left unmatched: 5.

This clone was counted only a few times. The chain combines TRBV4-1 with TRBJ2-7, with 8 bases fitting TRBD1. The germline gives CDR1 MGHRA, CDR2 YSYEKL. The CDR3 loop spans 15 amino acids. V gave up 3 bases and J gave up 3 bases; unmatched junction bases: 7. CDR3 nucleotides: TGCGCCAGCAGCCACCCGGACAGGGCCTACTACGAGCAGTACTTC. This encodes CASSHPDRAYYEQYF.

The V and J genes are TRBV5-1 and TRBJ1-1; D might be TRBD1 (5 bases). The CDR3 loop spans 13 amino acids. CDR1 and CDR2 from the germline V gene are SGHRS and YFSETQ. Trimming left V 2 bases short and J 11 bases short, with 16 bases between. The CDR3 protein is CASSFPSGGEAFF. DNA of the CDR3: TGCGCCAGCAGCTTTCCTTCGGGGGGGGAGGCTTTCTTT.

The genes are TRBV30 and TRBJ1-4; weak D call: TRBD1 (5 bases). Germline V gives CDR1 GTSNPN, CDR2 SVGIG (reference sequence). V was clipped by 0 bases and J by 5 bases, with 16 bases between them. The CDR3 sequence is 16 residues long. The CDR3 coding sequence is TGTGCCTGGAGTGTACTCCCCAGGGAAGGGAATGAAAAACTGTTTTTT. Protein sequence: CAWSVLPREGNEKLFF.

The genes are TRBV14 and TRBJ2-3; a possible D gene is TRBD1 (5 bases). The V gene lost 4 bases and the J gene lost 5 bases, with 19 bases spanning the gap. Germline V gene data show CDR1 as SGHDN and CDR2 as FVKESK. The CDR3 extends over 16 amino acids. The CDR3, as DNA: TGTGCCAGCAGCCGGTTGTTTAGGGGATTGGGAGATACGCAGTATTTT. Encoded protein: CASSRLFRGLGDTQYF.

There are a few counts of this clone. The chain links TRBV18 to TRBJ1-3, with a tentative D call TRBD1 (6 bases). There are 15 residues in the CDR3. Looked up from germline, CDR1 is KGHSH and CDR2 is LQKENI. Trimming took 4 bases from V and 4 from J, leaving 14 bases between them. The CDR3 region has the DNA TGTGCCAGCTCACTCACTGGGACATCCGGAAACACCATATATTTT. Its protein is CASSLTGTSGNTIYF.

Concerning this clone itself: This CDR3 is also generated by other DNA sequences in the sample. The CDR3 sequence: CASSPGARTEAFF. CDR3 coding DNA: TGTGCCAGCTCACCGGGGGCGAGAACTGAAGCTTTCTTT. The rearrangement uses TRBV18 and TRBJ1-1; weak D call: TRBD1 (6 bases). The V end lost 3 bases, the J end lost 5 bases, and 10 bases lay between the germline ends. The germline gives CDR1 KGHSH, CDR2 LQKENI. The CDR3 runs 13 residues.

The rearrangement links TRBV9 to TRBJ1-4, with 9 nucleotides matching TRBD1. Per the germline V gene, CDR1 is SGDLS and CDR2 is YYNGEE. The CDR3 loop spans 15 amino acids. The V segment lost 6 bases and the J segment 0 bases; nucleotides outside the gene matches: 3. DNA for the CDR3: TGTGCCAGCACAAGACAGGGGGCAACTAATGAAAAACTGTTTTTT. It yields the protein CASTRQGATNEKLFF.

This sequence joins TRBV7-3 and TRBJ1-3; TRBD1 matches at 8 bases. CDR1 is SGHTA and CDR2 is FQGTGA in the germline V gene. The CDR3 runs 16 residues. V trimming: 2 bases; J trimming: 3 bases; junction bases outside the gene matches: 6. CDR3 region: CASSLGAGGDGNTIYF. The CDR3, as DNA: TGTGCCAGCAGCTTAGGCGCAGGGGGCGATGGAAACACCATATATTTT. The variable domain in full, with the rest retrieved from reference TRBV7-3 and TRBJ1-3, is GAGVSQTPSNKVTEKGKYVELRCDPISGHTALYWYRQSLGQGPEFLIYFQGTGAADDSGLPNDRFFAVRPEGSVSTLKIQRTERGDSAVYLCASSLGAGGDGNTIYFGEGSWLTVV.

The chain carries TRBV4-2 and TRBJ1-3; TRBD1 matches 7 bases. CDR1 and CDR2 (germline): LGHNA, YNFKEQ. This CDR3 is 15 amino acids long. V dropped 0 bases and J dropped 2; count of bases not matched to a gene: 1. CDR3 sequence: CASSQDRGPGNTIYF. CDR3 DNA sequence: TGTGCCAGCAGCCAAGATAGGGGGCCTGGAAACACCATATATTTT.

The V and J genes are TRBV6-6 and TRBJ1-2; D is ambiguous. The V and J ends lost 0 bases and 6 bases respectively, with 14 bases between them. The length of the CDR3 is 15 residues. Germline V gene sequence: CDR1 MNHNY, CDR2 SVGAGI (reference sequence). The CDR3 coding sequence is TGTGCCAGCAGTTACTCGATACTAGAGGGTCATGGCTACACCTTC. It codes for CASSYSILEGHGYTF.

Only one count was recorded for this clone. The CDR3 DNA sequence: TGCGCCAGCAGCCTAGGACAGGGCGGTAGCGGGGAGCTGTTTTTT. Amino acid sequence: CASSLGQGGSGELFF. The genes are TRBV5-1 and TRBJ2-2, with 8 positions matching TRBD1. The germline V gene encodes CDR1 SGHRS and CDR2 YFSETQ. The CDR3 contains 15 residues. Losses at the gene ends were 4 bases for V and 7 bases for J; bases not matched to a gene: 9.

The gene calls are TRBV4-1 and TRBJ2-3; D may be TRBD1 (5 bases). This CDR3 spans 17 amino acids. In germline, CDR1 is MGHRA, CDR2 YSYEKL. Trimming left V 0 bases short and J 5 bases short, with 18 bases between. The CDR3 protein is CASSQDPTDERRDTQYF. The CDR3 region has the DNA TGCGCCAGCAGCCAAGATCCGACAGATGAGAGGAGAGATACGCAGTATTTT.

This clone was detected once. The genes are TRBV5-4 and TRBJ1-6, with a tentative D call TRBD1 (6 bases). The germline gives CDR1 SGHNT, CDR2 YYREEE (reference sequence). The ends were cut back, 2 bases at V and 7 bases at J, with 16 bases in the middle. The CDR3 runs to 16 residues. CDR3 amino acids: CASSLGGQRPNSPLHF. The CDR3 DNA is TGTGCCAGCAGCTTAGGAGGACAGCGGCCCAATTCACCCCTCCACTTT.

This clone was observed a single time. This chain connects TRBV6-4 to TRBJ2-2; TRBD1 aligns across 8 bases. V shed 5 bases and J 5 bases; nucleotides not matched to a gene: 7. Per the germline V gene, CDR1 is MRHNA and CDR2 is SNTAGT. There are 15 residues in the CDR3. CDR3 bases: TGTGCCAGCAGTAAAGAGACAGGGGTGACCGGGGAGCTGTTTTTT. Protein: CASSKETGVTGELFF.

The chain has TRBV20-1 and TRBJ2-7; D gene ambiguous. V was clipped by 5 bases and J by 5 bases, with 10 bases between them. From germline, CDR1 is DFQATT and CDR2 SNEGSKA (reference sequence). The CDR3 consists of 11 residues. For the CDR3, the DNA is TGCAGTGCTTCCCTAGTTAACGAGCAGTACTTC. It codes for CSASLVNEQYF.

V is TRBV9 and J is TRBJ2-7, with TRBD2 identical over 7 bases. Losses at the gene ends were 4 bases for V and 2 bases for J; bases not matched to a gene: 9. The CDR3 totals 15 residues. Germline V lookup: CDR1 SGDLS, CDR2 YYNGEE. The CDR3 sequence: CASSIRERGTYEQYF. As DNA, the CDR3 is TGTGCCAGCAGCATCCGCGAGCGGGGCACCTACGAGCAGTACTTC.